This TCR beta chain emerged from a study of blood T cell repertoires in COVID-19. Study-wide background: Specimens from acute and convalescent COVID-19 originated in the United States, Italy and Spain.

Original handling: Reference gene primer amplification gave estimated nucleated cell counts. Clones were read by immunoSEQ multiplex PCR, and TCRdb kept only the in-frame ones, dropping some. V and J calls plus clone size are reproduced from that table; the DNA served to infer D and trimming. The sample contains about 150,000 clones, 70% to 90% of which appear only once. V was shortened by 3 bases and J by 6 bases, with 17 bases between the two germline ends. This CDR3 is built from 16 residues. Germline CDR1 reads MNHNY; CDR2 reads SVGAGI (reference sequence). The receptor's source is a woman aged 45-59 years with acute or convalescent COVID-19. The sample consisted of peripheral blood. The rearrangement links TRBV6-6 to TRBJ1-4; no definite D call. CDR3 protein: CASSYPNRSVDEKLFF. The CDR3 coding sequence is TGTGCCAGCAGTTATCCCAATCGTTCGGTGGATGAAAAACTGTTTTTT.